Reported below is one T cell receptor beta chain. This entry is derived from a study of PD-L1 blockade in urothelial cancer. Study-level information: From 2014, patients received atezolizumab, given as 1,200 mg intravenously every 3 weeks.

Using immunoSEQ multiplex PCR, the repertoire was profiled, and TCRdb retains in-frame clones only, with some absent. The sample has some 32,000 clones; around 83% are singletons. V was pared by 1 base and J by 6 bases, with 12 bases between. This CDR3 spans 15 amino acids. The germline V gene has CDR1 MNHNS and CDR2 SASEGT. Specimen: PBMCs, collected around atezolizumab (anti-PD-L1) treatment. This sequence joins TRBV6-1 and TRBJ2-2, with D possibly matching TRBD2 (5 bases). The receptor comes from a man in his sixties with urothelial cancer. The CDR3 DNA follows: TGTGCCAGCAGTGAAGGATTAGCGAGGGCCGGGGAGCTGTTTTTT. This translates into CASSEGLARAGELFF.